This T cell receptor beta chain was identified in a study of a mutant IDH1 vaccine in newly diagnosed glioma listed by TCRdb under 2021. General notes on the study: Across visits V03 through V10, patients got a total of eight vaccinations, given in weeks 1, 3, 5, 7, 11, 15, 19 and 23. In the chemotherapy-containing groups, vaccination started alongside temozolomide cycles, whereas in patients who had radiotherapy alone it started 4-6 weeks after radiotherapy. Of the roughly 30 treated patients, 62.5% were male and 37.5% were female, and a mean age of approximately 40 years was recorded. Before enrollment, most patients had been given radiochemotherapy with temozolomide as standard therapy, while the rest had received either radiotherapy alone or temozolomide alone. Peripheral blood was drawn at six visits: V03 (baseline), V05, V07, V10, V12 and V13. For exploratory analyses, roughly 25 treated patients had longitudinal TCRB deep sequencing done wherever samples were available. On the study overall, not on this receptor specifically: Changes in the top peripheral T cell clonotypes picked up by TCRB sequencing did not appear to be linked to pseudoprogression. Immune responses induced by the vaccine were seen in around 93% of patients across multiple MHC alleles. Availability determined which PBMC samples were chosen for TCRB deep sequencing. It was noted by the authors that analyses of patient blood samples could not be reproduced owing to sample limitations.

CDR1 and CDR2 are read off the germline V gene as SGDLS and YYNGEE. The CDR3 contains 14 residues, cysteine and phenylalanine counted. The only DNA kept is the CDR3, 42 bases in frame from the first base. V gives up 0 bases and J gives up 4 bases, and the segment between their germline ends measures 10 bases. Libraries came from the immunoSEQ multiplex PCR assay. Rearranged TCR beta chain sequences were amplified with the hsTCRB Kit following the manufacturer's protocol. TCRB libraries were sequenced on an Illumina MiSeq. Concerning the study's data processing: The kit vendor's proprietary platform handled demultiplexing, trimming and gene mapping. In TCRdb, the immuneACCESS table is reduced to in-frame sequences with V and J assigned. These tables do not hold every clone; where another copy was compared, an unresolved V gene accounts for under half, and the others remain unexplained. D and trimming were read from the DNA, whereas the V and J calls and clone size are those reported in that table. The sample contains about 86,000 clones, 75% to 85% of them found a single time. The ten largest clones capture about 2.2% of the sample.

The label giving this sample's time point can be read as: week 23, last vaccination. Each vaccine dose, consisting of 300 ug of a 20-mer mutant IDH1 peptide in Montanide, was administered subcutaneously with topical imiquimod. Newly diagnosed WHO grade 3 or 4 IDH1-mutant astrocytomas showing loss of nuclear ATRX were present in the donors. The samples were drawn from NOA16, a multicentre, single-arm, open-label phase I trial in Germany that tested a mutant IDH1 peptide vaccine in humans for the first time. Genomic DNA for TCRB sequencing was extracted from EDTA blood using the DNeasy Blood and Tissue Kit. For this clone: What antigen it recognizes has not been identified. No base quality information exists; no much larger clone differs at one position.

The TCR was taken from a man aged 25-40 years with glioma. Some clones in this sample may be carry-over from other donors' samples. This receptor chain uses TRBV9 and TRBJ2-5; the D gene identity is not certain. Here the sequenced sample was PBMCs, taken from a glioma patient whose treatment included an IDH1 peptide vaccine. This receptor carries the CDR3 CASSVEPTRETQYF. The DNA sequence reads TGTGCCAGCAGCGTAGAACCGACCAGAGAGACCCAGTACTTC.